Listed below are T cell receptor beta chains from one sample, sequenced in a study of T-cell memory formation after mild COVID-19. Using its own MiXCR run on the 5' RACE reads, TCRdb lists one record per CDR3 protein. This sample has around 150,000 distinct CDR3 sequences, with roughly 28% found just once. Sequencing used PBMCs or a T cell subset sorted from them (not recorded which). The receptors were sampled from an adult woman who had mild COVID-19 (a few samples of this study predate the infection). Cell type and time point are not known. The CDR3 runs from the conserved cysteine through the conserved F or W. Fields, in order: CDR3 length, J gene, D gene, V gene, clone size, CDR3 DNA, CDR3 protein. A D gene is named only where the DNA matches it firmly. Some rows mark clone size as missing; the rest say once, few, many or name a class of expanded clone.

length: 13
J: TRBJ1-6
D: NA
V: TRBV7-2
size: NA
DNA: TGTGCCAGCAGCTTAGTTTCTAACTCACCCCTCCACTTT
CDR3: CASSLVSNSPLHF

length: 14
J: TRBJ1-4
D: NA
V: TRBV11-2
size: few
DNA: TGTGCCAGCAGCTTCGATCCTCCATCTGAAAAACTGTTTTTT
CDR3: CASSFDPPSEKLFF

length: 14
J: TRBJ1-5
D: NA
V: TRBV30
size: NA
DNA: TGTGCCTGGAGCGTCGGTTATAGCAATCAGCCCCAGCATTTT
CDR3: CAWSVGYSNQPQHF

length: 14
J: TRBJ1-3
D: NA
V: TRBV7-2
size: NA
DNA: TGTGCCAGCAGCTTTAGCCTCGCTGGAAACACCATATATTTT
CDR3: CASSFSLAGNTIYF

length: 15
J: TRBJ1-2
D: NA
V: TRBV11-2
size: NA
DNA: TGCGCCAGCAGCCAAGATCGGCAACCAGACTATGGCTACACCTTC
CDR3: CASSQDRQPDYGYTF

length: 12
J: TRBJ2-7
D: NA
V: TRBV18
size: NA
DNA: TGTGCCAGCTCGCCGGTCGGACACGAGCAGTACTTC
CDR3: CASSPVGHEQYF

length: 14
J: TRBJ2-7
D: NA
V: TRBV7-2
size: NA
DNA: TGTGCCAGCAGCCGGACGGGGAATTCTTACGAGCAGTACTTC
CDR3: CASSRTGNSYEQYF

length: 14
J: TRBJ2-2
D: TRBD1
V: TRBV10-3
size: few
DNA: TGTGCCATCCGTGACCTTCAGGGGGCTGGGGAGCTGTTTTTT
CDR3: CAIRDLQGAGELFF

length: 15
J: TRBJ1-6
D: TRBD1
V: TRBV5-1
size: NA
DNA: TGCGCCAGAGGGACAGGGCGGGCATATAATTCACCCCTCCACTTT
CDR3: CARGTGRAYNSPLHF

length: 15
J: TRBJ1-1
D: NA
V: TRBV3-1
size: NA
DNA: TGTGCCAGCAGCACCCACGCCGGGGGGAACACTGAAGCTTTCTTT
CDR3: CASSTHAGGNTEAFF

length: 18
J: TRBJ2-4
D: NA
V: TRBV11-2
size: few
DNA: TGTGCCAGCAGCTCCGGAACAGCCGCGGGATTAGCCAAAAACATTCAGTACTTC
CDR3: CASSSGTAAGLAKNIQYF

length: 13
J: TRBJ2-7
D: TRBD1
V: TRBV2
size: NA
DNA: TGTGCCAGCGGTGACAGGGGCGCCTACGAGCAGTACTTC
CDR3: CASGDRGAYEQYF

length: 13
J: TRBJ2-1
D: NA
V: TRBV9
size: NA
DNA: TGTGCCAGCAGCGGGGTAACCTACAATGAGCAGTTCTTC
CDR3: CASSGVTYNEQFF

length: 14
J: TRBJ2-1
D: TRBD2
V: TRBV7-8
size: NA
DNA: TGTGCCAGCAGCGCACGGACTAGCGGCGTAAGATGGTTCTTC
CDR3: CASSARTSGVRWFF

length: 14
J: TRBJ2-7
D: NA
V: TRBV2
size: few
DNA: TGTGCCAGCACCAACCCCAGGGAGAACCACGAGCAGTACTTC
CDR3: CASTNPRENHEQYF

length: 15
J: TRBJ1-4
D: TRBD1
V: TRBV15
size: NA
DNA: TGTGCCACCAGCAGAGGAACCACAGGGGTTGAAAAACTGTTTTTT
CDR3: CATSRGTTGVEKLFF

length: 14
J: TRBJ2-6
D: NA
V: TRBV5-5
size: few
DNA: TGTGCCAGCAGCTTGGGGACTGGGGCCAACGTCCTGACTTTC
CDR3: CASSLGTGANVLTF

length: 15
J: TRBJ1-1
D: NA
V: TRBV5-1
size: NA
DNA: TGCGCCAGCAGCTTGGCCGGGACAAGGAACACTGAAGCTTTCTTT
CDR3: CASSLAGTRNTEAFF

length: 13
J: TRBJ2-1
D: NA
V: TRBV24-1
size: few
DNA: TGTGCCACCAGTGAGGTTCTTGGGAATGAGCAGTTCTTC
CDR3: CATSEVLGNEQFF

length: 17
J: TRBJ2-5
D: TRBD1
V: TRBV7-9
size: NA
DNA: TGTGCCAGCAGCTCTCGTTTCGGGACAGGGTATCGGGAGACCCAGTACTTC
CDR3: CASSSRFGTGYRETQYF

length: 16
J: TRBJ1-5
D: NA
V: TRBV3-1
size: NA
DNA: TGTGCCAGCAGCCAAGGGGGACATATCAGAGGTCAGCCCCAGCATTTT
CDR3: CASSQGGHIRGQPQHF

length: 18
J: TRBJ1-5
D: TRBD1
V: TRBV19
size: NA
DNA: TGTGCCAGTAGTATAGACGACAGGGCCCGGTTGGGCAATCAGCCCCAGCATTTT
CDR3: CASSIDDRARLGNQPQHF

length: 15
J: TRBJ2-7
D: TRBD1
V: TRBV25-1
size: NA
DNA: TGTGCCAGCGCCATCTCCGGGACAGGACACTACGAGCAGTACTTC
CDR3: CASAISGTGHYEQYF

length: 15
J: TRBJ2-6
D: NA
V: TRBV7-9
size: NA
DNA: TGTGCCAGCAGCTTAGCCGGGGCTGGGGCCAACGTCCTGACTTTC
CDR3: CASSLAGAGANVLTF

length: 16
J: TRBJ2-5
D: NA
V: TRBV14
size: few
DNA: TGTGCCAGCAGCCAAGAGGGATCACGGGCTGGTGAGACCCAGTACTTC
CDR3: CASSQEGSRAGETQYF

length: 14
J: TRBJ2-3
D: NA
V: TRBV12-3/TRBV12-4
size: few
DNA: TGTGCCAGCAGTTTAAGCAGGTACACAGATACGCAGTATTTT
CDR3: CASSLSRYTDTQYF

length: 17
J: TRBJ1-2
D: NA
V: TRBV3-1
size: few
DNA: TGTGCCAGCAGCCAAGATCTTGTGACAGAGTGGGGCTATGGCTACACCTTC
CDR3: CASSQDLVTEWGYGYTF

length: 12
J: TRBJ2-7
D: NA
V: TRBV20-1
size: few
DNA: TGCAGTGCTTCAAATACAGGGTACGAGCAGTACTTC
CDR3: CSASNTGYEQYF

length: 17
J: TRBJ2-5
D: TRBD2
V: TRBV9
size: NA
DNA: TGTGCCAGCAGCGTTGGACTAGCGGGGGGAGGCCAAGAGACCCAGTACTTC
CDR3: CASSVGLAGGGQETQYF

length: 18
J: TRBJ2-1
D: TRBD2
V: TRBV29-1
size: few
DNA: TGCAGCGTTGATGGCCCAGCGGGGGGGCCTAGCTCCTACAATGAGCAGTTCTTC
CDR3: CSVDGPAGGPSSYNEQFF

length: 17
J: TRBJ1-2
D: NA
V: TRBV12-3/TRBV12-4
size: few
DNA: TGTGCCAGCAGCCCCGAGGCAGGGTATGTTCGATGGGATGGCTACACCTTC
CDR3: CASSPEAGYVRWDGYTF

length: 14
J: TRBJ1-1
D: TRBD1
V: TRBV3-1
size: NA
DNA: TGTGCCAGCAGCCAGGGACAGGGGCACACTGAAGCTTTCTTT
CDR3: CASSQGQGHTEAFF

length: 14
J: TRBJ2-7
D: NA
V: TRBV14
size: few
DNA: TGTGCCAGCAGCCAAGTTTCTGGGGGGCTCGAGCAGTACTTC
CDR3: CASSQVSGGLEQYF

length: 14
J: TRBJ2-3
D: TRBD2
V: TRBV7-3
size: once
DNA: TGTGCCAGCAGCCGACTAGCGAGCACAGATACGCAGTATTTT
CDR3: CASSRLASTDTQYF

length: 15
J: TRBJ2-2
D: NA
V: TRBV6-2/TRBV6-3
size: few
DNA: TGTGCCAGCAGTTACGCGACAGTAAACACCGGGGAGCTGTTTTTT
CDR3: CASSYATVNTGELFF

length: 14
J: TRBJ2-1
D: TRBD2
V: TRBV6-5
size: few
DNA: TGTGCCAGCAGACGACTAGCGGGAGTACATGAGCAGTTCTTC
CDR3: CASRRLAGVHEQFF

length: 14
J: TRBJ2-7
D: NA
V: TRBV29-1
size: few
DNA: TGCAGCGTTGAAGTTCCAGGAAGGCGCTACGAGCAGTACTTC
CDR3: CSVEVPGRRYEQYF

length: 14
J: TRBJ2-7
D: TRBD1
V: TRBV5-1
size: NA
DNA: TGCGCCAGCAGCTGGGGGACAGACTCCTACGAGCAGTACTTC
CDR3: CASSWGTDSYEQYF

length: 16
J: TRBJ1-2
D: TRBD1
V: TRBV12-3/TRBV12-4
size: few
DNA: TGTGCCAGCAGTCACGGGACAGGGGGCGGCAGCTATGGCTACACCTTC
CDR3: CASSHGTGGGSYGYTF